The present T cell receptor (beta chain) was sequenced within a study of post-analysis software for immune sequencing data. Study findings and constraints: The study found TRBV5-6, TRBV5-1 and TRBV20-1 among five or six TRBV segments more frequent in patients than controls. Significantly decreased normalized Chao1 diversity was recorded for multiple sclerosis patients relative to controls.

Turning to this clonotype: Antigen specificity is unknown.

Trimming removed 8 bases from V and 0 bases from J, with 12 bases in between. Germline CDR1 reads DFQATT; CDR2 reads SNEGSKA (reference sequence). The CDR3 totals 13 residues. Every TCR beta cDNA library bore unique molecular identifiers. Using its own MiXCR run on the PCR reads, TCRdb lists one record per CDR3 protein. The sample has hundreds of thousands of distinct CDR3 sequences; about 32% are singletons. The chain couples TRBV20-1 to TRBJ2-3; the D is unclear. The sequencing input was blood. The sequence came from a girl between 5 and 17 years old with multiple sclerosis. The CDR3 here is CSIPVSSTDTQYF. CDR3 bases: TGCAGTATACCGGTTTCTAGCACAGATACGCAGTATTTT.